This TCR beta chain came from a study of blood T cell repertoires in COVID-19. Study-level background: Researchers got acute and convalescent COVID-19 samples from the United States, Italy and Spain. Sources were T cells, B-cell-depleted T cells, or PBMCs; the material itself was cDNA or gDNA.

Trimming stripped 5 bases from V and 0 bases from J, with 19 bases between. Germline V lookup: CDR1 SGHTA, CDR2 FQGNSA. The CDR3 sequence is 17 residues long. Source study methods: Nucleated cell counts were estimated from reference gene primer amplification. The protocol was immunoSEQ multiplex PCR, while the TCRdb copy is restricted to in-frame clones and leaves out a portion. That table gives V, J and clone size, and the DNA gave D and trimming. The sample contains some 200,000 clones, around 84% of which appear only once. The chain couples TRBV7-2 to TRBJ1-1; maybe TRBD1 (6 bases). This TCR was recovered from a woman in her 70s with COVID-19, enrolled during active disease. Sequenced sample: peripheral blood. The CDR3 coding sequence is TGTGCCAGCAGCCACACCTTGACAGGACGAATGAACACTGAAGCTTTCTTT. Translated: CASSHTLTGRMNTEAFF.